The clone carrying this T cell receptor (beta chain) was counted many times. What it recognizes is unknown. A read error is possible here, since a much larger clone lies one base away. This entry is derived from a study of breast tumors, draining lymph nodes, adjacent tissues. TCRdb recomputed calls from the multiplex PCR reads with MiXCR, one row per CDR3 protein. The table lists 20,000 to 25,000 distinct CDR3 sequences, around 41% of them singletons. Findings and caveats of the study: Luminal-like breast cancer showed significantly greater tumor-nontumor repertoire similarity than basal-like breast cancer did. Compared with lymph nodes, tumors were less diverse; compared with nontumor tissue, more. That most tumor T cells come from lymph nodes remained unproven.

This clonotype was sampled from a female donor with breast cancer. Some clones in this sample may be carry-over from other donors' samples. The sequencing input was breast tumor tissue.

The CDR3 region has the DNA TGCAGTGCTCCCACAGACGGACCCCCCTCCGAGCAGTACTTC. Its protein product is CSAPTDGPPSEQYF. The gene calls are TRBV20-1 and TRBJ2-7; D gene ambiguous. Deletions cut 5 bases from V and 6 bases from J, with 20 bases between. This CDR3 is 14 amino acids long. CDR1 DFQATT and CDR2 SNEGSKA come from the germline V gene (reference sequence).